The 20 T cell receptor beta chains given below trace back to one sample, sequenced in a study of T cells in localized non-small cell lung cancer. Data came from immunoSEQ multiplex PCR; TCRdb stores just in-frame clones and leaves some out. This sample has roughly 1,300 clones, with 21% found just once. The sequenced sample was normal lung tissue next to the tumor, obtained before any cancer treatment. These receptors were obtained from a man between 40 and 70 years old with stage III squamous cell lung carcinoma.

This clone has a handful of counts. CDR3 sequence: CASSRQTYNSPLHF. The CDR3 coding sequence is TGCGCCAGCAGTCGACAGACTTATAATTCACCCCTCCACTTT. The chain carries TRBV4-1 and TRBJ1-6, with D possibly being TRBD1 (5 bases). The CDR3 consists of 14 residues. Looked up from germline, CDR1 is MGHRA and CDR2 is YSYEKL. V lost 6 bases and J lost 4, with 10 bases in between.

The chain links TRBV11-1 to TRBJ2-3; possible D gene TRBD1, 5 bases. Deletions cut 5 bases from V and 0 bases from J, with 15 bases between. The CDR3 loop spans 16 amino acids. CDR1 and CDR2 from the germline V gene are SGHAT and FQDESV (reference sequence). As DNA, the CDR3 is TGTGCCAGCAGCCGCGACAGTGCCACTAGCACAGATACGCAGTATTTT. This sequence encodes CASSRDSATSTDTQYF.

This sequence joins TRBV28 and TRBJ2-7; a possible D gene is TRBD1 (6 bases). The germline V gene encodes CDR1 MDHEN and CDR2 SYDVKM. V lost 3 bases and J 0 bases, leaving 15 bases between the germline ends. CDR3 length: 16 amino acids. DNA of the CDR3: TGTGCCAGCAGTTTCCTGGGACAACACTTCTCCTACGAGCAGTACTTC. It specifies CASSFLGQHFSYEQYF.

This clone was seen a few times. The rearrangement links TRBV5-5 to TRBJ2-1; D possibly corresponds to TRBD2 (7 bases). V lost 4 bases and J 9 bases, leaving 17 bases between the germline ends. Per the germline V gene, CDR1 is SGHKS and CDR2 is YYEKEE (reference sequence). The length of the CDR3 is 14 residues. This CDR3 reads CASSHGGGAGEQFF. The CDR3, as DNA: TGTGCCAGCAGCCACGGAGGGGGGGCCGGTGAGCAGTTCTTC.

V usage is TRBV28 and J usage is TRBJ2-2; maybe TRBD1 (5 bases). CDR1 is MDHEN, CDR2 SYDVKM, per germline. The CDR3 sequence is 12 residues long. Trimming pared 3 bases from V and 9 bases from J, leaving 8 bases between. The CDR3 DNA sequence: TGTGCCAGCAGTTTCAGGGAACGGGAGCTGTTTTTT. It specifies CASSFRERELFF.

The chain links TRBV29-1 to TRBJ1-4; tentatively, D is TRBD1 (5 bases). Germline lookup yields CDR1 SQVTM and CDR2 ANQGSEA. There are 14 residues in the CDR3. V was pared by 7 bases and J by 7 bases, with 19 bases between. CDR3 coding DNA: TGCAGCGCCCAGGGTTCGGGGCGTAGTGAAAAACTGTTTTTT. This gives the protein CSAQGSGRSEKLFF.

The CDR3, as DNA: TGCGCCAGCAGCCAAGTCAGGGACAGCTCACCCCTCCACTTT. Translated: CASSQVRDSSPLHF. The V and J genes are TRBV4-1 and TRBJ1-6, with 7 bases lining up with TRBD1. The junction had 4 bases not matched to a gene; V was cut back by 1 base and J by 10 bases. CDR1 MGHRA and CDR2 YSYEKL come from the germline V gene. This CDR3 contains 14 residues.

V and J are TRBV30 and TRBJ2-3; 8 positions match TRBD1. From germline, CDR1 is GTSNPN and CDR2 SVGIG (reference sequence). The CDR3 consists of 15 residues. The ends lost 8 bases at V and 2 bases at J; junction bases unmatched: 12. CDR3 protein: CASDRGTATTDTQYF. DNA of the CDR3: TGTGCCAGCGACAGGGGAACCGCTACCACAGATACGCAGTATTTT.

V usage is TRBV11-3 and J usage is TRBJ2-2; 9 bases align to TRBD2. The CDR3 covers 17 residues. Germline CDR1 reads SGHNT; CDR2 reads YENEEA. V gave up 4 bases and J gave up 3 bases; unmatched junction bases: 9. CDR3 bases: TGTGCCAGCAGCTCCCGTAGCGGGAGAGTTCACACCGGGGAGCTGTTTTTT. Translating gives CASSSRSGRVHTGELFF.

This chain connects TRBV10-3 to TRBJ2-2; the D gene could be TRBD1 or TRBD2 (5 bases each). The germline CDR1 and CDR2 sequences are ENHRY and SYGVKD. CDR3 size: 18 residues. The V end was cut by 0 bases, the J end by 7 bases, with 21 bases between. The CDR3 region has the DNA TGTGCCATCAGTGAGTCGGGTTCGGCAGGGAGCGGCTACGGGGAGCTGTTTTTT. Translated: CAISESGSAGSGYGELFF.

V and J are TRBV19 and TRBJ1-3, with TRBD1 as a possible D gene (6 bases). Germline V gene lookup returns CDR1 LNHDA and CDR2 SQIVND (reference sequence). Trimming pared 6 bases from V and 8 bases from J, leaving 14 bases between. This CDR3 comprises 13 residues. CDR3 residues: CASSRQVLDTIYF. The CDR3 bases are TGTGCCAGTAGCCGACAGGTTTTGGACACCATATATTTT.

The V and J genes are TRBV28 and TRBJ1-5; 7 bases fit TRBD1. The CDR3 is made up of 16 amino acids. V lost 3 bases to trimming and J lost 2 bases; unmatched junction nucleotides: 7. CDR1 is MDHEN, CDR2 SYDVKM, per germline. CDR3 in DNA: TGTGCCAGCAGTTTCAACAGGGGCTGGGGCAATCAGCCCCAGCATTTT. Translation gives CASSFNRGWGNQPQHF. The full variable domain, its missing parts supplied by reference TRBV28 and TRBJ1-5, is DVKVTQSSRYLVKRTGEKVFLECVQDMDHENMFWYRQDPGLGLRLIYFSYDVKMKEKGDIPEGYSVSREKKERFSLILESASTNQTSMYLCASSFNRGWGNQPQHFGDGTRLSIL.

This clone has more than one count but fewer than ten. The chain carries TRBV6-8 and TRBJ2-1; the match to TRBD2 covers 7 bases. From germline, CDR1 is MNHGY and CDR2 SAAAGT. The CDR3 runs to 14 residues. The V segment lost 2 bases and the J segment 7 bases; nucleotides outside the gene matches: 5. The CDR3 DNA reads as TGTGCCAGCAGTTACGGACTAGGGCTAAATGAGCAGTTCTTC. Translated, it gives CASSYGLGLNEQFF.

V gene TRBV9 combines with J gene TRBJ2-7; TRBD2 aligns across 10 bases. Unmatched junction bases numbered 5, after V lost 2 bases and J lost 3 bases. CDR1 SGDLS and CDR2 YYNGEE come from the germline V gene. This CDR3 is 15 amino acids long. The CDR3 reads CASSVSLAGDYEQYF. The CDR3 DNA reads TGTGCCAGCAGCGTGTCCCTAGCGGGGGACTACGAGCAGTACTTC.

By sample fraction, this clone is large (0.1 to 1%). The chain recombines TRBV11-3 with TRBJ1-1; 8 bases align to TRBD1. V gave up 3 bases and J gave up 11 bases; unmatched junction bases: 14. CDR3 size: 15 residues. Germline lookup yields CDR1 SGHNT and CDR2 YENEEA. CDR3 region: CASSLSGGGPSKAFF. In nucleotides, the CDR3 is TGTGCCAGCAGCTTGTCAGGGGGCGGGCCGAGTAAGGCTTTCTTT.

CDR3: CASSQGSSGRNEQFF. CDR3 DNA sequence: TGCGCCAGCAGCCAAGGTTCTAGCGGGAGGAATGAGCAGTTCTTC. The chain links TRBV1 to TRBJ2-1; TRBD2 was called by the table and not checked on the DNA. TRBV1 is a documented pseudogene. CDR3 length: 15 residues.

V is TRBV28 and J is TRBJ2-1, with 7 nucleotides matching TRBD2. The CDR3 spans 13 residues. The V segment lost 10 bases and the J segment 6 bases; nucleotides outside the gene matches: 9. Germline V gene lookup returns CDR1 MDHEN and CDR2 SYDVKM. The CDR3 sequence: CATMIPSGNEQFF. The DNA of the CDR3 is TGTGCCACCATGATTCCTAGCGGCAATGAGCAGTTCTTC.

This clone is medium-sized. V gene TRBV6-8 combines with J gene TRBJ2-3; 12 bases fit TRBD1. The germline gives CDR1 MNHGY, CDR2 SAAAGT. The CDR3 contains 16 residues. J was trimmed by 5 bases and V by 5 bases; bases with no gene match: 8. The CDR3 DNA reads as TGTGCCAGCAGTGGGGGGACAGGGGGCGGCGTAGATACGCAGTATTTT. Protein product: CASSGGTGGGVDTQYF.

CDR3 in amino acids: CASSHRSGGTNTGELFF. Written as DNA, the CDR3 is TGTGCCAGCAGCCACCGCTCAGGCGGGACGAACACCGGGGAGCTGTTTTTT. The rearrangement joins TRBV11-1 to TRBJ2-2, with a weak D call TRBD2 (6 bases). V lost 5 bases and J 0 bases, leaving 16 bases between the germline ends. The CDR3 runs to 17 residues. Germline V CDR1 and CDR2: SGHAT, FQDESV (reference sequence).

This rearrangement joins TRBV23-1 to TRBJ1-1, with TRBD1 matching 9 bases. TRBV23-1 is placed among ORFs of uncertain function. Unmatched junction bases numbered 13, after V lost 0 bases and J lost 2 bases. The CDR3 is made up of 19 amino acids. CDR3 in DNA: TGCGCCAGCAGTCAATCGTGGGTCGGGGACAGGGTTACCAACACTGAAGCTTTCTTT. Its protein is CASSQSWVGDRVTNTEAFF.